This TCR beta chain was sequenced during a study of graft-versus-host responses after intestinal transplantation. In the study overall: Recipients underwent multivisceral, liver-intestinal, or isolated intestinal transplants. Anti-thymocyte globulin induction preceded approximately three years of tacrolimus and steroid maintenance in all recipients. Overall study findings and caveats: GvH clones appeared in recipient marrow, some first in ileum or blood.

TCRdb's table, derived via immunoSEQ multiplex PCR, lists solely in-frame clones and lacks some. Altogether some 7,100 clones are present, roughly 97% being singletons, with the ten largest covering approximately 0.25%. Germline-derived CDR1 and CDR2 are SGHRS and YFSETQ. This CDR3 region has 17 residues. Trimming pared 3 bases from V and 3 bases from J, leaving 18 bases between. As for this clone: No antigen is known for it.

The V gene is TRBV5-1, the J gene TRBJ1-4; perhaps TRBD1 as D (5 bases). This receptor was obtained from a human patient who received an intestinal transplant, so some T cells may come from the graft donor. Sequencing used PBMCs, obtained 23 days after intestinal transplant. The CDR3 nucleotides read TGCGCCAGCAGCTCTGGTATAGGGGTTAATCCTAATGAAAAACTGTTTTTT. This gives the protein CASSSGIGVNPNEKLFF. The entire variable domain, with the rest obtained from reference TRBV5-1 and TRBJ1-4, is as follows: KAGVTQTPRYLIKTRGQQVTLSCSPISGHRSVSWYQQTPGQGLQFLFEYFSETQRNKGNFPGRFSGRQFSNSRSEMNVSTLELGDSALYLCASSSGIGVNPNEKLFFGSGTQLSVL.